This T cell receptor beta chain derives from a study of cytomegalovirus exposure and HLA in healthy donors. Turning to this clone: The antigen remains unidentified.

The CDR3 runs 12 residues. Germline values: CDR1 MNHEY, CDR2 SMNVEV (reference sequence). The V end lost 4 bases, the J end lost 12 bases, and 15 bases lay between the germline ends. Researchers ran the PCR with 60 Vbeta and 13 Jbeta primers. The assay was immunoSEQ multiplex PCR, and TCRdb's table has in-frame clones only and misses some. Here the sample spans approximately 97,000 clones, about 60% being singletons. The study's findings and limits: Researchers reported in a later analysis that a missense DCLRE1C variant was tied to TCR beta V- and J-gene trimming. Excluded were some V segments that proved indistinguishable, including TRBV6-2 and TRBV6-3. In a later analysis, common viral pathogens appeared linked to several of the most significant clusters.

The sample taken for sequencing was PBMCs. This sequence originates from a human donor in good health. The chain carries TRBV27 and TRBJ2-5, with TRBD2 as a possible D gene (6 bases). DNA of the CDR3: TGTGCCAGCAGTTGGGCTAGCGCCGATAAGTACTTC. Translation: CASSWASADKYF.